This T cell receptor (beta chain) was captured by sequencing in a study of CD8 T cells in ankylosing spondylitis. Each CDR3 protein gets one entry after TCRdb re-called the 5' RACE reads with MiXCR. The data show 670,000 or so distinct CDR3 sequences, under 20% seen once. Germline CDR1 and CDR2: SGHVS and FQNEAQ. The CDR3 spans 14 residues. Trimming stripped 2 bases from V and 5 bases from J, with 12 bases between. On this clonotype itself: Its antigen is still unknown.

Study results and caveats: Ankylosing spondylitis blood appeared to carry a characteristic TCR beta motif of roughly eight highly homologous variants.

This TCR came from a male donor with ankylosing spondylitis. The gene calls are TRBV7-8 and TRBJ1-1; D is unclear. Source material: blood, either unsorted or a sorted T cell fraction (not recorded which). The CDR3 DNA reads as TGTGCCAGCAGCTTAAGTGTATGGGAAACTGAAGCTTTCTTT. Its protein is CASSLSVWETEAFF. The whole variable domain, filled in from reference TRBV7-8 and TRBJ1-1, reads GAGVSQSPRYKVAKRGQDVALRCDPISGHVSLFWYQQALGQGPEFLTYFQNEAQLDKSGLPSDRFFAERPEGSVSTLKIQRTQQEDSAVYLCASSLSVWETEAFFGQGTRLTVV.